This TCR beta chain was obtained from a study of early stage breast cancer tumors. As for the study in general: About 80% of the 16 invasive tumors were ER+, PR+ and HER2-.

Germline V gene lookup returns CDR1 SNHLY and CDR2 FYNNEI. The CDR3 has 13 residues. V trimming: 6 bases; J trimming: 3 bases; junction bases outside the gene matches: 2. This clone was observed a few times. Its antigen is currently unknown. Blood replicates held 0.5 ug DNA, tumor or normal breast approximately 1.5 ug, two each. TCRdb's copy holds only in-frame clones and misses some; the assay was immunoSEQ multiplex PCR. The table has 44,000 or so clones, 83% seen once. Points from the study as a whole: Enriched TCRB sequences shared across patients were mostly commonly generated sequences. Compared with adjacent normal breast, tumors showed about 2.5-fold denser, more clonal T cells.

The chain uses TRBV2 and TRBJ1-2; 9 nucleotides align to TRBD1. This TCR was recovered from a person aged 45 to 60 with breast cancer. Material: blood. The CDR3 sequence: CASRRQGDYGYTF. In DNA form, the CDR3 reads TGTGCCAGCAGGCGACAGGGGGACTATGGCTACACCTTC.